The source of this TCR beta chain is a study of regulatory T cells in long-lasting Graves disease. Findings and limits, study-wide: Persistent Graves' patients possessed reduced TCR diversity relative to recently diagnosed ones.

The time point: newly diagnosed GD, antithyroid drugs for less than 3 months. RNA extracted from PBMCs served as the sequencing template. Blood from the periphery, nine milliliters in all, was drawn into EDTA tubes. Details on this clonotype: Its matching antigen is unknown. A far larger clone is one nucleotide away, so this likely arose from a read error.

Construction of the TCR beta libraries employed iRepertoire HTBI primers in conjunction with Arm-PCR of CDR3 regions. TCRdb redid the calling of the multiplex PCR reads with MiXCR, one entry per CDR3 protein. The sample carries some 460,000 distinct CDR3 sequences, 15% to 20% recorded once. These data also featured in a second study, about T cells in Graves' hyperthyroidism and ophthalmopathy. From that study: Stable hyperthyroidism and ophthalmopathy were separated using 13 V-J signatures.

The sample in question was peripheral blood mononuclear cells (PBMCs), obtained at new diagnosis, from a patient treated with antithyroid drugs. The sequence came from a man between 40 and 49 years old with Graves disease.

CDR3 loop: CASSLTSYNEQSF. The CDR3 nucleotides read TGTGCCAGCAGCTTAACCTCCTACAATGAGCAGTCCTTC. The V gene is TRBV7-3, the J gene TRBJ2-1; D is unresolved. This CDR3 spans 13 amino acids. Germline CDR1 reads SGHTA; CDR2 reads FQGTGA.